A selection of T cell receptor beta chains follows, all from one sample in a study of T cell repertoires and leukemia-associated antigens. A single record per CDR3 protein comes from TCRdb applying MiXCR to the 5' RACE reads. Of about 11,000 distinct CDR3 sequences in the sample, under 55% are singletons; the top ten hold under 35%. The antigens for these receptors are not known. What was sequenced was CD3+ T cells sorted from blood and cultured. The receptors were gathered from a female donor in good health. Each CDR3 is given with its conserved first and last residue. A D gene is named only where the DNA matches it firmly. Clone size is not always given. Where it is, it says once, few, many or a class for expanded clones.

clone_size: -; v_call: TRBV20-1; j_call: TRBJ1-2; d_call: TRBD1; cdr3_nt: TGCAGTGCCGAAGACCACGACAGGGTTTATGGCTACACCTTC; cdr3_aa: CSAEDHDRVYGYTF
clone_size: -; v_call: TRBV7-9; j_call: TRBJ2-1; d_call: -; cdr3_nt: TGTGCCAGCAGCTCGACCTGGAGTGAGCAGTTCTTC; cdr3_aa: CASSSTWSEQFF
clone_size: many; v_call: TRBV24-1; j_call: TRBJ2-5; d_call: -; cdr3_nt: TGTGCCACCAGTGATCGACACCAACAAGAGACCCAGTACTTC; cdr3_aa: CATSDRHQQETQYF
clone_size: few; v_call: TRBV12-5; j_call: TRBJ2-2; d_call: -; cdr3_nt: TGTGCTAGTGGTTTGGGGGGCCCGAACACCGGGGAGCTGTTTTTT; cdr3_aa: CASGLGGPNTGELFF
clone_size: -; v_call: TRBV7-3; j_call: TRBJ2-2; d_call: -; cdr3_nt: TGTGCCAGCAGCTTAACCGGGGTAGTATCGACCGGGGAGCTGTTTTTT; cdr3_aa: CASSLTGVVSTGELFF
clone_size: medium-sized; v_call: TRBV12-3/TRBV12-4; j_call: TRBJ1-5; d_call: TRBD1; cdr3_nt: TGTGCCAGCAGTTTTGGGACAGGGGGGTCGGCCCAGCATTTT; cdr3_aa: CASSFGTGGSAQHF
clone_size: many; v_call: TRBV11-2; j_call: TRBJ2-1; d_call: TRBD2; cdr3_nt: TGTGCCAGCAGTCTCAATAGCGGGAGGTTAGGTAGTGAGCAGTTCTTC; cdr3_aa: CASSLNSGRLGSEQFF
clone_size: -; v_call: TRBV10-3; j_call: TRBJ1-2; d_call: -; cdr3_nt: TGTGCCATCAGTGAAAGACTGGGCTATGGCTACACCTTC; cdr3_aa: CAISERLGYGYTF
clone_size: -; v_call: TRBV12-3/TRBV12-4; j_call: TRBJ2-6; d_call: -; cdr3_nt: TGTGCCAGTAGTTTCTCCGCCTCTGGGGCCAGCGTCCTGACTTTC; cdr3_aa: CASSFSASGASVLTF
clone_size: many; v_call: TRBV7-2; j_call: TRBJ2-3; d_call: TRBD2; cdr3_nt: TGTGCCAGCAGCCACCGGACTAGCGGGAGTGATACGCAGTATTTT; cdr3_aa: CASSHRTSGSDTQYF
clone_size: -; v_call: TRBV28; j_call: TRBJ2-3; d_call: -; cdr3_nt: TGTGCCATCAGGGGGGGAGGTCCAGATACGCAGTATTTT; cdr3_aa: CAIRGGGPDTQYF
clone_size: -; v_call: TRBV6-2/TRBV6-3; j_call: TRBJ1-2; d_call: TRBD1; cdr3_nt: TGTGCCAGCGGTTCCGGACAGGGCTATGGCCACACCTTC; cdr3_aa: CASGSGQGYGHTF
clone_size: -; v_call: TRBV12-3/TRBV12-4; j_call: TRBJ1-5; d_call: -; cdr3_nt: TGTGCCAGCAGCCGTGACAGTATCAATCAGCCCCAGCATTTT; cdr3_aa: CASSRDSINQPQHF
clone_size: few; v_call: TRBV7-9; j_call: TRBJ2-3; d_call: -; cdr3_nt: TGTGCCAGCAGCCCCTACACCGATACGCAGTATTTT; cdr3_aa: CASSPYTDTQYF
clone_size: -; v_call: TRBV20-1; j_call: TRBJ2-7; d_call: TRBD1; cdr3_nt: TGCAGTGCTCGCCCCCGGGACAGGATAAACTACGAGCAGTACTTC; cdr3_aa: CSARPRDRINYEQYF
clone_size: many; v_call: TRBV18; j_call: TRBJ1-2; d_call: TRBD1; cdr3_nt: TGTGCCAGCTCACGTCCAGGGGGCGTCGGGGATGGCTACACCTTC; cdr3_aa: CASSRPGGVGDGYTF
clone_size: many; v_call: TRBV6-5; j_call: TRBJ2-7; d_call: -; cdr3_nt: TGTGCCAGCAGTTATAGGGGCTCCCACGAGCAGTACTTC; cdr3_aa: CASSYRGSHEQYF
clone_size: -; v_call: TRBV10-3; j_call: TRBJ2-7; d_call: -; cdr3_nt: TGTGCCATCAGTGAACTAGGTTCGACCTACGAGCAGTACTTC; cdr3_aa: CAISELGSTYEQYF
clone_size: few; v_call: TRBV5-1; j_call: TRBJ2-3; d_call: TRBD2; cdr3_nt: TGCGCCAGCAGCTTGGGAGCTAGCGGGGCTTTCACAGATACGCAGTATTTT; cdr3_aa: CASSLGASGAFTDTQYF
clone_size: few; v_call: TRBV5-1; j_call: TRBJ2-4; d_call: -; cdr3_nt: TGCGCCAGCAGGCCGACAGAAATAGCCAAAAACATTCAGTACTTC; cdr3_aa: CASRPTEIAKNIQYF
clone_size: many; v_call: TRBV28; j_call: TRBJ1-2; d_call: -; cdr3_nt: TGTGCCAGCAGTTTACGGGCAGTCTATGGCTACACCTTC; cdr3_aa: CASSLRAVYGYTF
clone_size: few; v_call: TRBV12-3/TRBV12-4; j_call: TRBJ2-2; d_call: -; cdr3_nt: TGTGCCAGCAGTCTAAATCGGGGCGGGGAGCTGTTTTTT; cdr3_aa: CASSLNRGGELFF
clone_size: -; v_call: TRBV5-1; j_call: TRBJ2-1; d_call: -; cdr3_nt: TGCGCCAGCAGCTCTCCCGCCAGGGGATACAATGAGCAGTTCTTC; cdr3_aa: CASSSPARGYNEQFF
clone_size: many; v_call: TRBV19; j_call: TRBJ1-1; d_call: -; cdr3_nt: TGTGCCAGTAGTTTCCGAGCAGGGGAGAACACTGAAGCTTTCTTT; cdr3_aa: CASSFRAGENTEAFF
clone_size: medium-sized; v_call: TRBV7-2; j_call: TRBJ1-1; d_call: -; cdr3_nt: TGTGCCAGCAGCCTTAGAGGGGAGGAAGCTTTCTTT; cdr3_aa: CASSLRGEEAFF
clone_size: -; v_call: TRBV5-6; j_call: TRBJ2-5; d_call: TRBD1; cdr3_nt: TGTGCCAGCGGCTTGCCACAGGGGATGGCGACCCAGTACTTC; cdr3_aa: CASGLPQGMATQYF
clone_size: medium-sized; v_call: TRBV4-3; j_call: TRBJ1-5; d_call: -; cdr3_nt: TGCGCCAGCAGCCAAGAGTATAGGAGCAATCAGCCCCAGCATTTT; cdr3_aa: CASSQEYRSNQPQHF
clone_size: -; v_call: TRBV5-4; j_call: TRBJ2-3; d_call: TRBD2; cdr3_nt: TGTGCCTTCCTACCGGGAGGGCTGAGGGGTAATACGCAGTATTTT; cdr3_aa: CAFLPGGLRGNTQYF
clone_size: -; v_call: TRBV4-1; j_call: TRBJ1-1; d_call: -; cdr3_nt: TGCGCCAGCAGCCAAGATAGGGTAGGGGGGCGCAGGTTTACTGAAGCTTTCTTT; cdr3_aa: CASSQDRVGGRRFTEAFF
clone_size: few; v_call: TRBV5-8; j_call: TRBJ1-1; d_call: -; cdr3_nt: TGTGCCAGCAGCCGACCGGGGGGCGGGGAGATTGAAGCTTTCTTT; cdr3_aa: CASSRPGGGEIEAFF
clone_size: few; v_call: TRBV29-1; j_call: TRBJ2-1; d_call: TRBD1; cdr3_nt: TGCAGCGTTCCCCTCACCGGGACAGGGTTTAGCGAGCAGTTCTTC; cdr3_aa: CSVPLTGTGFSEQFF
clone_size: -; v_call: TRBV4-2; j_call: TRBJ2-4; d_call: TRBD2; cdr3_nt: TGTGCCAGCAGCCAAGAGGGGACTAGCGCGATAGCCAAAAACATTCAGTACTTC; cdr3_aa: CASSQEGTSAIAKNIQYF
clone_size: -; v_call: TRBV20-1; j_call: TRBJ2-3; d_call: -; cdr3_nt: TGCTGTGCTTCTTCTAGCCGCCGGGCAGCTACGCAGTATTTC; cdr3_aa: CCASSSRRAATQYF
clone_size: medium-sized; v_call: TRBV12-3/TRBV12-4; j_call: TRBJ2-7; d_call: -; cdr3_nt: TGTGCCAGCAGACCGGGACACTCCTACGAGCAGTACTTC; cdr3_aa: CASRPGHSYEQYF
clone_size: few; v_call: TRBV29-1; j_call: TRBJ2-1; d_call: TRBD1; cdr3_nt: TGCAGCGTTGAGGGGACAGGGGTATCGAATGAGCAGTTCTTC; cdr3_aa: CSVEGTGVSNEQFF
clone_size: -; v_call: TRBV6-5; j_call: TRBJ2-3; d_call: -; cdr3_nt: TGTGCCACCGGGAACGCCAGGGCCACAGATACGCAGTATTTT; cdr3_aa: CATGNARATDTQYF
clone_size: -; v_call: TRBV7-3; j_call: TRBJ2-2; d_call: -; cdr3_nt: TGTGCCAGCAGCGCGTTGGACACCGGGGAGCTGTTTTTT; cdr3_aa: CASSALDTGELFF